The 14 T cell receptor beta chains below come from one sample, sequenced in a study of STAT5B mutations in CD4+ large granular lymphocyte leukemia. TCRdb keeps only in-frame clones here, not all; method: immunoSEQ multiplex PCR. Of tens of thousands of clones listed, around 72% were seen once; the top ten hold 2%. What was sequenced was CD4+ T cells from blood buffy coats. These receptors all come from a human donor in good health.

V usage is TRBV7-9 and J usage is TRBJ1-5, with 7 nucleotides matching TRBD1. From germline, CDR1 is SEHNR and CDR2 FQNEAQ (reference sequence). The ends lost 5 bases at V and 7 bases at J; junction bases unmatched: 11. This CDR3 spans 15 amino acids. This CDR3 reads CASSPQGGGTQPQHF. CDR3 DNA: TGTGCCAGCAGCCCCCAGGGGGGAGGGACGCAGCCCCAGCATTTT.

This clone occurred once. The CDR3 protein is CASSLGEGLRPYEQYF. As DNA, the CDR3 is TGTGCCAGCAGCTTGGGGGAGGGCCTTAGACCCTACGAGCAGTACTTC. This chain uses TRBV7-6 with TRBJ2-7; 7 bases are a match to TRBD2. Looked up from germline, CDR1 is SGHVS and CDR2 is FNYEAQ. V lost 3 bases, J lost 2 bases, and 10 bases stayed unmatched. The CDR3 consists of 16 residues.

Here the CDR3 reads CASSVGGASTEAFF. Written as DNA, the CDR3 is TGTGCCAGCAGCGTCGGGGGTGCGAGCACTGAAGCTTTCTTT. The chain joins TRBV9 to TRBJ1-1, with a tentative D call TRBD1 (5 bases). Per the germline V gene, CDR1 is SGDLS and CDR2 is YYNGEE. The CDR3 is 14 amino acids. V lost 2 bases and J 4 bases, leaving 12 bases between the germline ends. Full variable domain (outside the CDR3, taken from reference TRBV9 and TRBJ1-1): DSGVTQTPKHLITATGQRVTLRCSPRSGDLSVYWYQQSLDQGLQFLIQYYNGEERAKGNILERFSAQQFPDLHSELNLSSLELGDSALYFCASSVGGASTEAFFGQGTRLTVV.

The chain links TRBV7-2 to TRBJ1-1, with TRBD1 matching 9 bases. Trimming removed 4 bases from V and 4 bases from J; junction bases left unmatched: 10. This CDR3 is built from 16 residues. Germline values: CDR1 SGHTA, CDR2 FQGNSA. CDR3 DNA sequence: TGTGCCAGCAGCTGGGACAGGGTGGGCGGTGGCACTGAAGCTTTCTTT. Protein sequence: CASSWDRVGGGTEAFF.

The CDR3 is CSLRGDTEAFF. The CDR3 DNA is TGCAGTCTAAGGGGGGACACTGAAGCTTTCTTT. The J gene is TRBJ1-1, the V gene TRBV20-1; tentatively, D is TRBD1 (6 bases). The CDR3 spans 11 residues. Germline V lookup: CDR1 DFQATT, CDR2 SNEGSKA (reference sequence). Deletions cut 8 bases from V and 3 bases from J, with 10 bases between.

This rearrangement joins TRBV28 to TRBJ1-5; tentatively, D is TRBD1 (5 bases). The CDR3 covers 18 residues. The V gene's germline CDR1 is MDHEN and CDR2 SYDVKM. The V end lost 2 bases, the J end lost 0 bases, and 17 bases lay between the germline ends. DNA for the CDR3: TGTGCCAGCAGTTTAAGGCAGGGTTGGGATATTAGCAATCAGCCCCAGCATTTT. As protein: CASSLRQGWDISNQPQHF.

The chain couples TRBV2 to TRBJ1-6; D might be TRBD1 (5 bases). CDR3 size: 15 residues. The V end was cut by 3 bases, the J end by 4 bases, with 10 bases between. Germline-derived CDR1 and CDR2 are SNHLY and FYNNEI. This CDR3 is CASSDGAAYNSPLHF. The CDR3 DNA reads TGTGCCAGCAGTGACGGGGCCGCTTATAATTCACCCCTCCACTTT.

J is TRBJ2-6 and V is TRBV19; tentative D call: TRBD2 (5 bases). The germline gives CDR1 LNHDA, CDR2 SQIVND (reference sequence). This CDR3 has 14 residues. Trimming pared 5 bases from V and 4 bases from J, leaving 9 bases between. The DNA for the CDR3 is TGTGCCAGTAGTTTAACGGGGGGGGCCAACGTCCTGACTTTC. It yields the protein CASSLTGGANVLTF.

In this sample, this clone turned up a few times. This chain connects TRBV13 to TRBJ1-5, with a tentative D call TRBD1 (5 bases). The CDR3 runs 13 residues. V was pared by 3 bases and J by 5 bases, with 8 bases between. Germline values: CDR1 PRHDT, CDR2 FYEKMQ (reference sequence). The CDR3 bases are TGTGCCAGCAGCTTCCGCAGGGATCAGCCCCAGCATTTT. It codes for CASSFRRDQPQHF.

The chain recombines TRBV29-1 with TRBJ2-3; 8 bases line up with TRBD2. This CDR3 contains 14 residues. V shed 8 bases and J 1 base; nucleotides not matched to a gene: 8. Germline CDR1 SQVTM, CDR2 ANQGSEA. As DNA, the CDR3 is TGCAGCCACGGGAGGGGGGGCGGCACAGATACGCAGTATTTT. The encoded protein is CSHGRGGGTDTQYF.

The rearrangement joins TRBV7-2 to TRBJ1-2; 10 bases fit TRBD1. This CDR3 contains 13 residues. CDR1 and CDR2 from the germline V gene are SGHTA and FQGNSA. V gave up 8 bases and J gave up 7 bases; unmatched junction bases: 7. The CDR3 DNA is TGTGCCAGCCGCGCGACAGGGGGCGTTGGCTACACCTTC. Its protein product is CASRATGGVGYTF.

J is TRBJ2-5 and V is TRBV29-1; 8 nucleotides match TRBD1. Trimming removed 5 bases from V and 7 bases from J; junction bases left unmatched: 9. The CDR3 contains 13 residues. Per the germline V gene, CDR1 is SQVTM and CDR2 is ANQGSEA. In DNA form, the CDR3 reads TGCAGCGTTTCTACAGGGGGAGAGGGGACCCAGTACTTC. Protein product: CSVSTGGEGTQYF.

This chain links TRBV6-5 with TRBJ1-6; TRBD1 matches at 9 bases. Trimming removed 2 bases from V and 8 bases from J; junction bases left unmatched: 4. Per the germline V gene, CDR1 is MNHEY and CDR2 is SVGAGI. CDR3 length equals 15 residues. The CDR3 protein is CASSYVRQGDSPLHF. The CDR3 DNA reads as TGTGCCAGCAGTTACGTGAGACAGGGGGATTCACCCCTCCACTTT.

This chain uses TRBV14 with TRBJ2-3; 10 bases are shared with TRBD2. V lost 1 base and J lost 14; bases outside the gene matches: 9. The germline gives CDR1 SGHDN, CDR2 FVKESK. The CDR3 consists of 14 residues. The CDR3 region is CASSQGTSGARRYF. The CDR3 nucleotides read TGTGCCAGCAGCCAAGGTACTAGCGGGGCCAGGAGGTATTTT.